This TCR beta chain was recovered during a study of shared clonotypes between healthy human individuals. The CDR3 consists of 15 residues. In germline, CDR1 is SGHAT, CDR2 FQNNGV. V trimming: 1 base; J trimming: 4 bases; junction bases outside the gene matches: 6. TCRdb's copy holds only in-frame clones and misses some; the assay was immunoSEQ multiplex PCR. This table holds approximately 2.1 million clones, 85% to 95% found once. The sample taken for sequencing was naive CD4+ T cells from PBMCs. Subset here: CD45RA+ positively selected. The rearrangement uses TRBV11-2 and TRBJ1-1, with 7 bases lining up with TRBD1. This TCR was sampled from a man aged 18 to 35 in good health. Some clones in this sample may be carry-over from other donors' samples. The chain's CDR3 is CASSLGQGPSTEAFF. CDR3 DNA sequence: TGTGCCAGCAGCTTAGGACAGGGACCATCCACTGAAGCTTTCTTT.